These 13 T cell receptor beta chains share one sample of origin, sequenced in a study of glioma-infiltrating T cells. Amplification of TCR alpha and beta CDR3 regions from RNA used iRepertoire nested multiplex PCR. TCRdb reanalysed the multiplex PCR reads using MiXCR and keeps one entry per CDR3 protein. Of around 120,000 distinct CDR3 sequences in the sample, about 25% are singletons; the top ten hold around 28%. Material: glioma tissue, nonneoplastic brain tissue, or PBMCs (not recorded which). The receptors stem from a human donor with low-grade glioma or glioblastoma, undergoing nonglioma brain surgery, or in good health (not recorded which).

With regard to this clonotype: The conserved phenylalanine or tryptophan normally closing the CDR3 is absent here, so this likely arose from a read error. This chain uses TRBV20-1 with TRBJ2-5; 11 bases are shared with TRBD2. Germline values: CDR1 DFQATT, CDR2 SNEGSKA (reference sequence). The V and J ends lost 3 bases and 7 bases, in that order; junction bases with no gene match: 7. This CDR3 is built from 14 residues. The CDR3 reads CSASDSGGARTQYS. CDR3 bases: TGCAGTGCTAGTGATAGCGGGGGGGCTAGGACCCAGTACTCC.

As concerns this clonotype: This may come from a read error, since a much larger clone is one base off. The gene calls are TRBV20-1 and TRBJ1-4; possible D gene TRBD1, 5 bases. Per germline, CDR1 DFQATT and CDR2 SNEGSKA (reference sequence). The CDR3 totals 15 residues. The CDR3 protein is CSARDERGINEKLLF. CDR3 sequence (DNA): TGCAGTGCTAGAGATGAAAGGGGCATTAATGAAAAACTGCTTTTT.

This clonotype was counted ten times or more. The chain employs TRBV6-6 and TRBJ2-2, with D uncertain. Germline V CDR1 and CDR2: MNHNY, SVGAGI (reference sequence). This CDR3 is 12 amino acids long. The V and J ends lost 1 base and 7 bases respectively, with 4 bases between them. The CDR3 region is CASSYFIGELFF. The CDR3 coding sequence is TGTGCCAGCAGTTACTTTATCGGGGAGCTGTTTTTT.

Written as DNA, the CDR3 is TGTGCCATCAATGAGGGGGTAACCACAGATACGCAGTATTTT. The encoded protein is CAINEGVTTDTQYF. The rearrangement joins TRBV6-5 to TRBJ2-3; D might be TRBD1 (6 bases). Trimming left V 10 bases short and J 2 bases short, with 16 bases between. This CDR3 has 14 amino acids. The germline V gene encodes CDR1 MNHEY and CDR2 SVGAGI.

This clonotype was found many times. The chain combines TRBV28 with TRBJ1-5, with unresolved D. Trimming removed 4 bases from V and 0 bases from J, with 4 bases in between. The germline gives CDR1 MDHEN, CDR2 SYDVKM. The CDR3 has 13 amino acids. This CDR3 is CASSWYSNQPQHF. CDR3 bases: TGTGCCAGCAGTTGGTATAGCAATCAGCCCCAGCATTTT.

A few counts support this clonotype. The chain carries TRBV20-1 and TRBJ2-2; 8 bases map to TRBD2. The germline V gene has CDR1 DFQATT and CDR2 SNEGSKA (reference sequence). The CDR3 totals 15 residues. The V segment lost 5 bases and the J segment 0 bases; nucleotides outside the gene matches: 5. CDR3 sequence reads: CSAASTSANTGELFF. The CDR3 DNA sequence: TGCAGTGCTGCTTCGACTAGCGCGAACACCGGGGAGCTGTTTTTT.

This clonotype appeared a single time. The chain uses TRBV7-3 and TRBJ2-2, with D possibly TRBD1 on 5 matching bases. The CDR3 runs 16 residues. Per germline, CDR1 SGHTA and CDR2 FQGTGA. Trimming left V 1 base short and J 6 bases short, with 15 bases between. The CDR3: CASSLMSGFVAGELFF. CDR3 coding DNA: TGTGCCAGCAGCTTAATGTCAGGGTTTGTCGCCGGGGAGCTGTTTTTT.

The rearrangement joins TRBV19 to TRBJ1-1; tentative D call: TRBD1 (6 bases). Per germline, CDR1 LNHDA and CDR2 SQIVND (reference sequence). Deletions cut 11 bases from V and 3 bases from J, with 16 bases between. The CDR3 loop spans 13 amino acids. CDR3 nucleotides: TGTGCCGCGGCCCTGGACAGCTACACTGAAGCTTTCTTT. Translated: CAAALDSYTEAFF.

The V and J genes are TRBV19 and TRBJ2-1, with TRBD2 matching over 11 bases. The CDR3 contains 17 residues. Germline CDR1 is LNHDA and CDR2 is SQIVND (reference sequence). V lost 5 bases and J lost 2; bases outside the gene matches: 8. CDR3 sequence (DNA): TGTGCCAGTAGTCTACAAGGACTAGCGGGCGCCTACAATGAGCAGTTCTTC. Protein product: CASSLQGLAGAYNEQFF.

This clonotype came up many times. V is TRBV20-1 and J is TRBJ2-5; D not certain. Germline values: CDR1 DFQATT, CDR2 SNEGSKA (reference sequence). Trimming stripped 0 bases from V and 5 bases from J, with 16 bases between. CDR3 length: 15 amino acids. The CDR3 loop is CSARDVAPGWETQYF. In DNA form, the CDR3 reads TGCAGTGCTAGAGATGTCGCCCCTGGGTGGGAGACCCAGTACTTC.

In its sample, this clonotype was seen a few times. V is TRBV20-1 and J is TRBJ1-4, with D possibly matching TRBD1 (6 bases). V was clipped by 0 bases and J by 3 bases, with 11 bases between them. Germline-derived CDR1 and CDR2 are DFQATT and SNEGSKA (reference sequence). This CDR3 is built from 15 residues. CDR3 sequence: CSARDWGAANEKLFF. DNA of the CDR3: TGCAGTGCTAGAGATTGGGGGGCTGCTAATGAAAAACTGTTTTTT.

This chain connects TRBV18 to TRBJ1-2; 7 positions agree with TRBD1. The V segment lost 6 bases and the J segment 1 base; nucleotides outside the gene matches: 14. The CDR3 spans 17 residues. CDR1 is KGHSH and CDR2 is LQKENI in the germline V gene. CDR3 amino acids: CASSTREGGSRNYGYTF. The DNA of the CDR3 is TGTGCCAGCTCGACTCGTGAAGGGGGCTCGCGTAACTATGGCTACACCTTC.

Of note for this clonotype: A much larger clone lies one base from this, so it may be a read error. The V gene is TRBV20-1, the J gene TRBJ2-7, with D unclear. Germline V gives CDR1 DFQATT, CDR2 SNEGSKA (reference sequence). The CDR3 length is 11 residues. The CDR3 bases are TGCAGTGCTTCCGACTCCTACGAGCAGTGCGTC. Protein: CSASDSYEQCV.